This record concerns one TCR beta chain sequence. Its antigen is not known. These data belong to a study of cytomegalovirus exposure and HLA in healthy donors. Primers: 60 Vbeta forward and 13 Jbeta reverse. Method: immunoSEQ multiplex PCR; TCRdb's copy keeps in-frame clones and lacks some. Of 100,000 or so clones listed, approximately 77% are singletons. Whole-study results and caveats: Earlier findings revealed that most TCR beta V segments proved productive either about 87% or about 30% of the time.

The CDR3 has 17 residues. V gave up 8 bases and J gave up 5 bases; unmatched junction bases: 11. Germline V gene data show CDR1 as SEHNR and CDR2 as FQNEAQ (reference sequence). This clonotype was sampled from a male donor in good health and CMV-seropositive. The sample taken for sequencing was PBMCs. This chain connects TRBV7-9 to TRBJ2-1; 14 bases align to TRBD2. The CDR3 bases are TGTGCCAGCCTACCGGGACTAGCGGGAGTCAGGGACAATGAGCAGTTCTTC. Amino acids: CASLPGLAGVRDNEQFF.